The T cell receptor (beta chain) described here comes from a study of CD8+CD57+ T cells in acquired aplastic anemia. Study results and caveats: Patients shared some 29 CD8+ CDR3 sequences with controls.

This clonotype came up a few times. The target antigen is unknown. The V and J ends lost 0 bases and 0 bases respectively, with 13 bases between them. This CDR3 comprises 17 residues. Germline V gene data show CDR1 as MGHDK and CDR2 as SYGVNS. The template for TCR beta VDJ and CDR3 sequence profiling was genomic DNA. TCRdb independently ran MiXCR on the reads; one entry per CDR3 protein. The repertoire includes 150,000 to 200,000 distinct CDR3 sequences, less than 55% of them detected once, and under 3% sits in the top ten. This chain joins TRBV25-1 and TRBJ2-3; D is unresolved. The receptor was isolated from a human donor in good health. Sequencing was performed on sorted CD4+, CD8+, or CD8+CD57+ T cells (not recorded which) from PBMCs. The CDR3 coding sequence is TGTGCCAGCAGTGAATATGGTTCCGGTCCTAGCACAGATACGCAGTATTTT. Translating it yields CASSEYGSGPSTDTQYF.